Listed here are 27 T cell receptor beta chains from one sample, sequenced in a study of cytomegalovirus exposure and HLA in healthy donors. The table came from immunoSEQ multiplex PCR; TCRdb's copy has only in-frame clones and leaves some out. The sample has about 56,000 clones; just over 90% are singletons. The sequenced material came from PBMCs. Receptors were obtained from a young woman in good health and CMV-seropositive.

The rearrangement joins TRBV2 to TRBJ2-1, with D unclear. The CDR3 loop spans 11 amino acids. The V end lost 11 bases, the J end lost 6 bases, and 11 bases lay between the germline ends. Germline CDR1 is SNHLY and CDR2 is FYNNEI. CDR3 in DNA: TGTGCCCATGGTCCGGGCAATGAGCAGTTCTTC. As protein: CAHGPGNEQFF.

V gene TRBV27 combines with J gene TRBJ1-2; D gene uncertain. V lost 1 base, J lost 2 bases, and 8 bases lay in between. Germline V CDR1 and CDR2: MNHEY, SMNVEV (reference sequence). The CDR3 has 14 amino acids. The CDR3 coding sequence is TGTGCCAGCAGTTTATGGGAGGCCAACTATGGCTACACCTTC. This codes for CASSLWEANYGYTF.

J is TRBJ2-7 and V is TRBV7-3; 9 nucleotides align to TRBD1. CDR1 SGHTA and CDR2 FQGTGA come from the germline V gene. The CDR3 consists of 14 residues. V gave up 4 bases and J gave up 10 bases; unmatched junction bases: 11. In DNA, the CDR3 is TGTGCCAGCAGCTCGACAGGGGGGCGCGATCAACAGTACTTC. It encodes CASSSTGGRDQQYF.

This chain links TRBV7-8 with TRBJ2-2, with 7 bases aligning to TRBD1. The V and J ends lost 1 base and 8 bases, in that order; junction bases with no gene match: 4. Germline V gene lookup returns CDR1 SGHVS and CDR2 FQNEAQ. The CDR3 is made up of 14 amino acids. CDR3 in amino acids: CASSLEWGQGELFF. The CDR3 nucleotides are TGTGCCAGCAGCTTAGAATGGGGACAGGGGGAGCTGTTTTTT. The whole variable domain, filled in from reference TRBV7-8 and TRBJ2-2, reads GAGVSQSPRYKVAKRGQDVALRCDPISGHVSLFWYQQALGQGPEFLTYFQNEAQLDKSGLPSDRFFAERPEGSVSTLKIQRTQQEDSAVYLCASSLEWGQGELFFGEGSRLTVL.

The CDR3 is CASSQEPGSSYNEQFF. The DNA for the CDR3 is TGCGCCAGCAGCCAAGAACCGGGGAGCTCCTACAATGAGCAGTTCTTC. The chain employs TRBV4-1 and TRBJ2-1, with a possible D match to TRBD2 (5 bases). CDR3 size: 16 residues. The V and J ends lost 0 bases and 0 bases respectively, with 9 bases between them. CDR1 and CDR2 (germline): MGHRA, YSYEKL.

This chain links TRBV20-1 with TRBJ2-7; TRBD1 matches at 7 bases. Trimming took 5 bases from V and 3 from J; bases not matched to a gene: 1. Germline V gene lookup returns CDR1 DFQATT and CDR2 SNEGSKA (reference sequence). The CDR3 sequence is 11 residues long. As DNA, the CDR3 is TGCAGTGCTGGACAGGTCTACGAGCAGTACTTC. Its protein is CSAGQVYEQYF.

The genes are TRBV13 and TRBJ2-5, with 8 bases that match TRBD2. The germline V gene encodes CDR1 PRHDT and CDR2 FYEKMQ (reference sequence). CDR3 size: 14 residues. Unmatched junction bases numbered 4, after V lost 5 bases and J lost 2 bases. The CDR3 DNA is TGTGCCAGCAGCGCTTTAGCGGGGCAAGAGACCCAGTACTTC. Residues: CASSALAGQETQYF.

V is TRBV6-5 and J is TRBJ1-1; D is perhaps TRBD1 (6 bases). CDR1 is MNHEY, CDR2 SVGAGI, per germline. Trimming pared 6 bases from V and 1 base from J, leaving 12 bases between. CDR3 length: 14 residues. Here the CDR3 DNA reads TGTGCCAGCAGGAGGGGGGGTGGGAACACTGAAGCTTTCTTT. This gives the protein CASRRGGGNTEAFF.

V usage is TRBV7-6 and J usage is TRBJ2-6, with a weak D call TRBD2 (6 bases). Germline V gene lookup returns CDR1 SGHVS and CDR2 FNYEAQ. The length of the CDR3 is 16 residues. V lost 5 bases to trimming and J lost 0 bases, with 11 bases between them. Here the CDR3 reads CASSRRTNSGANVLTF. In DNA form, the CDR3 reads TGTGCCAGCAGCCGCAGGACTAACTCTGGGGCCAACGTCCTGACTTTC.

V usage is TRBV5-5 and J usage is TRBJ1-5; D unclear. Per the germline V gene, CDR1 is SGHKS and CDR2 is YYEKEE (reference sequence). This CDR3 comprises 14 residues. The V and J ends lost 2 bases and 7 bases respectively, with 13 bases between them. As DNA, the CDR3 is TGTGCCAGCAGCTTTGTCCTCCAACACCAGCCCCAGCATTTT. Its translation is CASSFVLQHQPQHF.

Here the CDR3 reads CASSPDTNSYEQYF. Here the CDR3 DNA reads TGTGCCAGCTCCCCGGACACTAACTCCTACGAGCAGTACTTC. This chain uses TRBV18 with TRBJ2-7, with D tentatively TRBD1 (5 bases). The CDR3 contains 14 residues. Between the trimmed V and J ends, which lost 6 bases and 0 bases, there was a span of 12 bases. Germline CDR1 KGHSH, CDR2 LQKENI.

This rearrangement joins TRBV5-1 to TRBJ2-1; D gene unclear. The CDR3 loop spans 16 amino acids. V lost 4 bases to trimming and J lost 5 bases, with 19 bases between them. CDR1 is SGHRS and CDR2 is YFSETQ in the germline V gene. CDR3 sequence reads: CASSLTGAWRDNEQFF. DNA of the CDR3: TGCGCCAGCAGCCTCACGGGTGCGTGGAGAGACAATGAGCAGTTCTTC.

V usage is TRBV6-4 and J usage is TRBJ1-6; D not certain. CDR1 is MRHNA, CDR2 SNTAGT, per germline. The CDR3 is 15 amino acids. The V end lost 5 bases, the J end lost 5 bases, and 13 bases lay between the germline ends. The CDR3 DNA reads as TGTGCCAGCAGTCAAGACTTATGGGATAATTCACCCCTCCACTTT. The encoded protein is CASSQDLWDNSPLHF.

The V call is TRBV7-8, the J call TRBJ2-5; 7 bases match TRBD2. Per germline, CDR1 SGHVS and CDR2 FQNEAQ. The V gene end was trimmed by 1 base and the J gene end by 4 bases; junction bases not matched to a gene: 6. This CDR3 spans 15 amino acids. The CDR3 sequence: CASSLGAGLGETQYF. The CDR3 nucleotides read TGTGCCAGCAGCTTAGGGGCCGGACTAGGAGAGACCCAGTACTTC.

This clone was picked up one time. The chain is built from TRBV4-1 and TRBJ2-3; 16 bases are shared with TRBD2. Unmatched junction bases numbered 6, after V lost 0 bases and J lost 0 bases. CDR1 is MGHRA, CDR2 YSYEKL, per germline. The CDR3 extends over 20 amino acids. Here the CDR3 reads CASSQDGGLAGGSSTDTQYF. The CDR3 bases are TGCGCCAGCAGCCAAGATGGGGGACTAGCGGGGGGGTCTAGCACAGATACGCAGTATTTT.

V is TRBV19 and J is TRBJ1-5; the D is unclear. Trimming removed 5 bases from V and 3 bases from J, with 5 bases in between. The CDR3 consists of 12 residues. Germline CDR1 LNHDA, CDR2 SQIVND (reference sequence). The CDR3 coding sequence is TGTGCCAGTAGTCTACTCAATCAGCCCCAGCATTTT. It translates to CASSLLNQPQHF.

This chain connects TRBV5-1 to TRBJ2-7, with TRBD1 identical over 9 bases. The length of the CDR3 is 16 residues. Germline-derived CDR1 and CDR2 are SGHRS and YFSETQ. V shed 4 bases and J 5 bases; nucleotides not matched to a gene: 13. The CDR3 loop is CASSRPGTGIVNEQYF. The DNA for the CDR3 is TGCGCCAGCAGCCGACCGGGGACAGGGATTGTCAACGAGCAGTACTTC. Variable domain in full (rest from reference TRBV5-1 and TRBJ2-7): KAGVTQTPRYLIKTRGQQVTLSCSPISGHRSVSWYQQTPGQGLQFLFEYFSETQRNKGNFPGRFSGRQFSNSRSEMNVSTLELGDSALYLCASSRPGTGIVNEQYFGPGTRLTVT.

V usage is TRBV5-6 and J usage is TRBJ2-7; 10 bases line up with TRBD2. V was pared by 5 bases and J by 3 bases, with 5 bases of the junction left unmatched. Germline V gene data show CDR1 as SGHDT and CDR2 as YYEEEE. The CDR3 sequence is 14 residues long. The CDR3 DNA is TGTGCCAGCAGACAAGCGGGGGGGCGCTACGAGCAGTACTTC. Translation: CASRQAGGRYEQYF.

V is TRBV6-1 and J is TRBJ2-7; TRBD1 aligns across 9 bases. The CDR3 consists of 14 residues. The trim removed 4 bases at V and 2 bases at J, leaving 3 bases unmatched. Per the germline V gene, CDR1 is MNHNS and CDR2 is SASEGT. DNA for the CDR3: TGTGCCAGCAGTGCGGGACAGGGAACCTACGAGCAGTACTTC. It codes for CASSAGQGTYEQYF.

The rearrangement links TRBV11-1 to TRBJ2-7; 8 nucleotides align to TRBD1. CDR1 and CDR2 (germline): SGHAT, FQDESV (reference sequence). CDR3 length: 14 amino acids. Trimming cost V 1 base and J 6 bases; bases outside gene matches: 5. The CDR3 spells CASSLEDRVFEQYF. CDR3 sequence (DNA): TGTGCCAGCAGCTTAGAGGACAGGGTATTCGAGCAGTACTTC.

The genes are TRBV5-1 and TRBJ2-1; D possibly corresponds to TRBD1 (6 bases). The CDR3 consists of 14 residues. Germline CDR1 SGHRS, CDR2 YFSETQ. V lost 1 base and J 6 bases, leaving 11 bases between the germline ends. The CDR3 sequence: CASSLLRGSNEQFF. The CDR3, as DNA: TGCGCCAGCAGCTTGCTAAGGGGGTCCAATGAGCAGTTCTTC.

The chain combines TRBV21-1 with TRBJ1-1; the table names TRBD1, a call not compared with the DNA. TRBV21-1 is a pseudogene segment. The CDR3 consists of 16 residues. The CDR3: CASSIWAPDPLVGAFF. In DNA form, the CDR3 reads TGTGCCAGCAGCATCTGGGCCCCAGACCCCCTCGTAGGCGCTTTCTTT.

The CDR3 nucleotides read TGTGCCAGCAGCCTCGTGGACAGGGGGCTTAATTCACCCCTCCACTTT. As protein: CASSLVDRGLNSPLHF. The V call is TRBV14, the J call TRBJ1-6; 11 positions match TRBD1. The V gene end was trimmed by 4 bases and the J gene end by 6 bases; junction bases not matched to a gene: 5. Germline loops: CDR1 SGHDN, CDR2 FVKESK. The length of the CDR3 is 16 residues.

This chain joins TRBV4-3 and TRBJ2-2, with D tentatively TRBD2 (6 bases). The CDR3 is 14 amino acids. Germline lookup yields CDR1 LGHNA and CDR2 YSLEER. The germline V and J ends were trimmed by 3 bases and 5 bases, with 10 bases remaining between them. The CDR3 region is CASSHSRGTGELFF. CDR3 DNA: TGCGCCAGCAGCCATTCACGGGGGACCGGGGAGCTGTTTTTT.

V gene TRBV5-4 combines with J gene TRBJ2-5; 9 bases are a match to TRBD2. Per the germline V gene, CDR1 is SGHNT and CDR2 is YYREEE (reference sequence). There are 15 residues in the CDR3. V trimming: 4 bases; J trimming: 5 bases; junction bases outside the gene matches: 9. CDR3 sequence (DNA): TGTGCCAGCAGCCTTAATCTAGCGGGGAGGGAGACCCAGTACTTC. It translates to CASSLNLAGRETQYF. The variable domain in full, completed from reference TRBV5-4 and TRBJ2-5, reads ETGVTQSPTHLIKTRGQQVTLRCSSQSGHNTVSWYQQALGQGPQFIFQYYREEENGRGNFPPRFSGLQFPNYSSELNVNALELDDSALYLCASSLNLAGRETQYFGPGTRLLVL.

The CDR3 loop reads CASRPPGREGEQYF. CDR3 DNA sequence: TGTGCCAGCAGACCGCCGGGCAGGGAGGGCGAGCAGTACTTC. This chain links TRBV6-5 with TRBJ2-7; TRBD2 aligns across 7 bases. This CDR3 is 14 amino acids long. The J segment lost 6 bases and the V segment lost 6 bases, leaving 11 bases of the junction unmatched. In germline, CDR1 is MNHEY, CDR2 SVGAGI.

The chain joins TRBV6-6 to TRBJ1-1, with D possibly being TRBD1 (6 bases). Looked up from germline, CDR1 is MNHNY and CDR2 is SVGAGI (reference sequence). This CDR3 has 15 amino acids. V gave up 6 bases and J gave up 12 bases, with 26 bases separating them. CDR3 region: CASRSDREGISDPFF. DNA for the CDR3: TGTGCCAGCAGATCGGACAGAGAAGGCATTTCAGACCCTTTCTTT.